Listed below are T cell receptor beta chains from one sample, sequenced in a study of T cell repertoires in cytomegalovirus infection. TCRdb analysed the reads with MiXCR anew, one entry per CDR3 protein. The sample carries 130,000 or so distinct CDR3 sequences, under 8% recorded once. Material: PBMCs. The origin of the receptors is a human donor in good health (CMV status not recorded). Some clones in this sample may be carry-over from other donors' samples. CDR3s include the opening cysteine and the closing phenylalanine or tryptophan. The order of the fields is D gene, J gene, clone size, V gene, CDR3 protein, CDR3 DNA. D genes are given only for firm matches. Clone size is stated in some rows and not others, as once, few, many or a class when expanded.

.	TRBJ2-5	many	TRBV7-8	CASSSRTLKETQYF	TGTGCCAGCAGCTCCCGCACCCTAAAAGAGACCCAGTACTTC
TRBD2	TRBJ2-1	many	TRBV29-1	CSVSTSGLIEEQFF	TGCAGCGTTTCGACTAGCGGGCTCATCGAGGAGCAGTTCTTC
TRBD1	TRBJ1-6	many	TRBV18	CASSDRVGSNSPLHF	TGTGCCAGCTCGGACAGGGTAGGAAGCAATTCACCCCTCCACTTT
.	TRBJ2-7	many	TRBV7-3	CASSLSGVPYEQYF	TGTGCCAGCAGCTTAAGCGGGGTACCCTACGAGCAGTACTTC
TRBD1	TRBJ1-1	many	TRBV7-8	CASSLVGTGVNTEAFF	TGTGCCAGCAGCTTAGTGGGGACAGGGGTGAACACTGAAGCTTTCTTT
.	TRBJ2-2	.	TRBV5-1	CASTVGHGELFF	TGCGCCAGCACCGTGGGGCACGGGGAGCTGTTTTTT
.	TRBJ2-7	many	TRBV6-2/TRBV6-3	CASSPLAYEQYF	TGTGCCAGCAGCCCGCTGGCCTACGAGCAGTACTTC
.	TRBJ2-3	.	TRBV2	CASIGGVSDTQYF	TGTGCCAGCATTGGAGGGGTGTCGGATACGCAGTATTTT
.	TRBJ1-1	many	TRBV7-6	CASSAAQGTEAFF	TGTGCCAGCAGCGCGGCGCAGGGCACTGAAGCTTTCTTT
TRBD1	TRBJ1-1	many	TRBV5-1	CASSLTTGGYTEAFF	TGCGCCAGCAGCTTAACGACAGGGGGTTACACTGAAGCTTTCTTT
.	TRBJ1-5	many	TRBV6-2/TRBV6-3	CASTRTSLGQPQHF	TGTGCCAGCACCCGGACGTCCCTGGGTCAGCCCCAGCATTTT
.	TRBJ1-5	many	TRBV12-3/TRBV12-4	CASSFVRNQPQHF	TGTGCCAGCAGTTTCGTTCGCAATCAGCCCCAGCATTTT
.	TRBJ1-5	many	TRBV29-1	CSVATGSGPQHF	TGCAGCGTGGCCACAGGCTCAGGGCCCCAGCATTTT
TRBD2	TRBJ2-5	many	TRBV7-2	CASSLRTGLPKETQYF	TGTGCCAGCAGCCTCCGTACGGGACTACCTAAAGAGACCCAGTACTTC
.	TRBJ1-6	many	TRBV4-3	CASSQDIPVEGSPLHF	TGCGCCAGCAGCCAAGATATACCAGTTGAGGGTTCACCCCTCCACTTT
.	TRBJ1-3	few	TRBV20-1	CSVGFKEGTTIYF	TGCAGTGTCGGTTTTAAGGAGGGTACCACCATATATTTT
.	TRBJ1-1	many	TRBV7-2	CASSLAGGQTEAFF	TGTGCCAGCAGCTTAGCGGGGGGGCAAACTGAAGCTTTCTTT
.	TRBJ1-5	many	TRBV7-2	CASSLFGTLGQPQHF	TGTGCCAGCAGCTTATTTGGGACACTCGGACAGCCCCAGCATTTT
.	TRBJ2-3	many	TRBV7-6	CASSFPGRRTDTQYF	TGTGCCAGCAGCTTTCCAGGTAGAAGGACAGATACGCAGTATTTT
.	TRBJ2-7	many	TRBV10-3	CAISEQTQLVGLPYEQYF	TGTGCCATCAGTGAACAGACCCAGCTCGTCGGTCTGCCGTACGAGCAGTACTTC
TRBD1	TRBJ1-6	many	TRBV7-6	CASSSSGQGGSPLHF	TGTGCCAGCAGCTCCTCGGGACAGGGGGGCTCACCCCTCCACTTT
TRBD2	TRBJ2-1	many	TRBV20-1	CSAATGLAGDNEQFF	TGCAGTGCTGCCACGGGACTAGCGGGGGACAATGAGCAGTTCTTC
.	TRBJ2-5	few	TRBV7-2	CASNRAGETQYF	TGTGCCAGCAACCGGGCGGGGGAGACCCAGTACTTC
.	TRBJ2-4	many	TRBV7-2	CASSPGFIAKNIQYF	TGTGCCAGCAGCCCCGGATTTATAGCCAAAAACATTCAGTACTTC
.	TRBJ1-1	.	TRBV12-3/TRBV12-4	CASSRGRMNTEAFF	TGTGCCAGCAGTCGTGGACGGATGAACACTGAAGCTTTCTTT
.	TRBJ2-2	.	TRBV20-1	CSARQTGELFF	TGCAGTGCTAGACAAACCGGGGAGCTGTTTTTT
.	TRBJ1-1	many	TRBV5-4	CASSLAGAVGTEAFF	TGTGCCAGCAGCTTGGCCGGGGCCGTGGGCACTGAAGCTTTCTTT
TRBD2	TRBJ2-7	few	TRBV3-1	CASQPGGGNEYEQYF	TGTGCCAGCCAGCCCGGGGGGGGCAATGAATACGAGCAGTACTTC